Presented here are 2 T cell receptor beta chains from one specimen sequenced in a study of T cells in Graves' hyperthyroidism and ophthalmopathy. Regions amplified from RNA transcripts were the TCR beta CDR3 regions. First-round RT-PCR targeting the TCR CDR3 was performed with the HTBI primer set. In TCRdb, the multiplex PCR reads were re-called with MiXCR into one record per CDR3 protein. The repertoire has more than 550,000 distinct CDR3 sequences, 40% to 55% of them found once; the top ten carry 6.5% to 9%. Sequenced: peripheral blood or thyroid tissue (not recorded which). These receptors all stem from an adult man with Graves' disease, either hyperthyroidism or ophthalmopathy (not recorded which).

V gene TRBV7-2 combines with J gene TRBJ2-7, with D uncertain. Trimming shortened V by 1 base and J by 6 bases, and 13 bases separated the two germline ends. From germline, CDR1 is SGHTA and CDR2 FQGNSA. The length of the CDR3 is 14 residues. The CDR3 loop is CASSLGGGPGEQYF. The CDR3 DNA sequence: TGTGCCAGCAGCTTAGGGGGTGGGCCTGGCGAGCAGTACTTC.

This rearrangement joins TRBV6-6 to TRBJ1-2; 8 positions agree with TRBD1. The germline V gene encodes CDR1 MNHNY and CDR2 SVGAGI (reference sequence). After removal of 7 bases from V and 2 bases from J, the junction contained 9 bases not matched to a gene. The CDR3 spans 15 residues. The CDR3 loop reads CASTTPWDRNYGYTF. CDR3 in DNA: TGTGCCAGCACCACACCGTGGGACAGGAACTATGGCTACACCTTC.